This TCR beta chain was observed in a study of siplizumab effects on memory and regulatory T cells. A word on this clone: Antigen unknown.

Germline CDR1 and CDR2: MNHNY and SVGAGI (reference sequence). V was cut by 6 bases and J by 2 bases, with 13 bases left in between. This CDR3 has 14 amino acids. Assays were performed on about 97,000 TCR templates per sample. Assay: immunoSEQ multiplex PCR; the TCRdb copy retains only in-frame clones and omits some. The table has 120,000 or so clones, roughly 89% seen once. The study's findings and limits: No more than a minor fraction of alloreactive clones could be traced back to unstimulated subsets. The apparent diversity of naive T cells exceeded that of memory cells, and naive T cells seemed to make a major contribution to the alloresponse. No assignable naive or memory phenotype existed for roughly 80-97% of proliferating CD4+ or CD8+ clones.

Sample: CD4+ T cells sorted from blood. V gene TRBV6-6 combines with J gene TRBJ1-1; D is perhaps TRBD1 (6 bases). The clonotype comes from a human donor in good health. CDR3 amino acids: CASSPTGSNTEAFF. The DNA for the CDR3 is TGTGCCAGCAGCCCAACAGGGTCCAACACTGAAGCTTTCTTT.